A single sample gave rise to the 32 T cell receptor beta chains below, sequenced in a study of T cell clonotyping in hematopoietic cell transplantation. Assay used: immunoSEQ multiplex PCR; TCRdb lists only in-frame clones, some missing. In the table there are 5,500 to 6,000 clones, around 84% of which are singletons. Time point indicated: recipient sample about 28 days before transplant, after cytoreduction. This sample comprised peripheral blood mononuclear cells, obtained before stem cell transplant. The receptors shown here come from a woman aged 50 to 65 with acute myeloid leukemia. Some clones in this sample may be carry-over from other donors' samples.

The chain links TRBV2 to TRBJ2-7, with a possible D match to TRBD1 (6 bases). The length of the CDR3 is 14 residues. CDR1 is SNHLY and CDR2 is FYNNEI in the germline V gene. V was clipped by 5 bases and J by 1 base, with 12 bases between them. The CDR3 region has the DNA TGTGCCAGCAGTAAGTGGGGGCCATCCTACGAGCAGTACTTC. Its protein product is CASSKWGPSYEQYF. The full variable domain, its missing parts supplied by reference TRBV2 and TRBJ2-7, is EPEVTQTPSHQVTQMGQEVILRCVPISNHLYFYWYRQILGQKVEFLVSFYNNEISEKSEIFDDQFSVERPDGSNFTLKIRSTKLEDSAMYFCASSKWGPSYEQYFGPGTRLTVT.

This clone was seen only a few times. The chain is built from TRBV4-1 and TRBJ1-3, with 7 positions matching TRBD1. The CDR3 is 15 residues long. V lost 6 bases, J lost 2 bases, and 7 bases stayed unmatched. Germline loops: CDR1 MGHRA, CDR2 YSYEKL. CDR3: CASSSSRGAGNTIYF. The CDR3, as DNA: TGCGCCAGCAGTTCTAGCAGGGGGGCTGGAAACACCATATATTTT.

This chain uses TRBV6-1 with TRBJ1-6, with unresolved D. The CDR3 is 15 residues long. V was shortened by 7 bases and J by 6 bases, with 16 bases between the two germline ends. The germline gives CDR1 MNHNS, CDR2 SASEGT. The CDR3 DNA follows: TGTGCCAGCACCAAACTGGAACAGATTAATTCACCCCTCCACTTT. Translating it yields CASTKLEQINSPLHF.

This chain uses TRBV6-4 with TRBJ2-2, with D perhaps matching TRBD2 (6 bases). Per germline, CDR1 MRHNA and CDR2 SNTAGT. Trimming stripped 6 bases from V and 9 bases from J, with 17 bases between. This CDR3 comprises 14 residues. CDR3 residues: CASSPDGGRRELFF. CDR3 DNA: TGTGCCAGCAGCCCTGACGGGGGACGCCGGGAGCTGTTTTTT.

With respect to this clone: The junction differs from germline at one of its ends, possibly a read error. The CDR3 here is CGLKEGLNTEAFF. DNA for the CDR3: TGCGGATTAAAGGAGGGGCTTAACACTGAAGCTTTCTTT. The chain links TRBV10-3 to TRBJ1-1; perhaps TRBD1 as D (5 bases). This CDR3 is 13 amino acids long. CDR1 and CDR2 (germline): ENHRY, SYGVKD.

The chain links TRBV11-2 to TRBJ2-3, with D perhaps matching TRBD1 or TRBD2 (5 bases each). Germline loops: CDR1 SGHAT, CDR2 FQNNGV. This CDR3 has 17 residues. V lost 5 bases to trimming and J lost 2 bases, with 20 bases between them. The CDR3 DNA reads TGTGCCAGCAGCCGTAATCCCAGGGTGGGGGACACAGATACGCAGTATTTT. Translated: CASSRNPRVGDTDTQYF.

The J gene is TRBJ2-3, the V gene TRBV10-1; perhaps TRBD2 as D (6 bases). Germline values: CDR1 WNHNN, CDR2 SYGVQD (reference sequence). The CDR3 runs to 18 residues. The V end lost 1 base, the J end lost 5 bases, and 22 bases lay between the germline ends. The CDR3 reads CASSEYPLRREILDTQYF. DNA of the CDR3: TGCGCCAGCAGTGAGTATCCTTTAAGGCGGGAAATTCTAGATACGCAGTATTTT.

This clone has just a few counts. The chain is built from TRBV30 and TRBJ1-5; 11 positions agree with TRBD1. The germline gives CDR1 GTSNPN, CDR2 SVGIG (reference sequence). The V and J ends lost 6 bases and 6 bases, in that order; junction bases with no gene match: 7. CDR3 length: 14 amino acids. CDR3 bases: TGTGCCTGTGCCCCCGGGACAGGGGGTCAGCCCCAGCATTTT. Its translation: CACAPGTGGQPQHF.

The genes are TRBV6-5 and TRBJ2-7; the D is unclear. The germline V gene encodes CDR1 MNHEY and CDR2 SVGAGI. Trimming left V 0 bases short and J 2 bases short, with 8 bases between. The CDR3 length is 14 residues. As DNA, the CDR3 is TGTGCCAGCAGTTACTCGCCAGGACCCTACGAGCAGTACTTC. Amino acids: CASSYSPGPYEQYF.

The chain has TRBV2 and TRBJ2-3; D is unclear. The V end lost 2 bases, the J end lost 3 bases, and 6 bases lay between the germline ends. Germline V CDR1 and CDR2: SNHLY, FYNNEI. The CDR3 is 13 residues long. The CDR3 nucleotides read TGTGCCAGCAGTGAAATTAATACAGATACGCAGTATTTT. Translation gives CASSEINTDTQYF.

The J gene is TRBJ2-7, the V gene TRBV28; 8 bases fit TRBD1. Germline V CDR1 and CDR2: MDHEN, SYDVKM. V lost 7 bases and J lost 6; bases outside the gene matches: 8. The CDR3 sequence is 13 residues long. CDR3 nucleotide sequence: TGTGCCAGCATGGGCAGGGGGCTCCTCGAGCAGTACTTC. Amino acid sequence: CASMGRGLLEQYF.

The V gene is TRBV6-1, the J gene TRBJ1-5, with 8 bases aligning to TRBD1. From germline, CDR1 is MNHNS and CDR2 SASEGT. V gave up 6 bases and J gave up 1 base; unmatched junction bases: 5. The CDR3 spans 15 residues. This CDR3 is CASRGQGPSNQPQHF. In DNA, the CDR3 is TGTGCCAGCAGAGGACAGGGTCCAAGCAATCAGCCCCAGCATTTT.

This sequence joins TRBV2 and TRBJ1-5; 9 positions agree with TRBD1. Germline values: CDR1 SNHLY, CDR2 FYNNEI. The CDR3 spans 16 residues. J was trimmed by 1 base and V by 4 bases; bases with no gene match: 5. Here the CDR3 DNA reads TGTGCCAGCAGTGGACGACAGGGGGTAAGCAATCAGCCCCAGCATTTT. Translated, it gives CASSGRQGVSNQPQHF.

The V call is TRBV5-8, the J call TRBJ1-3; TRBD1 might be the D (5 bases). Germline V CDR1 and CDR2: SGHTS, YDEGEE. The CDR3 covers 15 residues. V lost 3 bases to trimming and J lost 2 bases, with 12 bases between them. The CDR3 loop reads CASSWGWRTGNTIYF. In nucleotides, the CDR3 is TGTGCCAGCAGCTGGGGGTGGAGGACTGGAAACACCATATATTTT.

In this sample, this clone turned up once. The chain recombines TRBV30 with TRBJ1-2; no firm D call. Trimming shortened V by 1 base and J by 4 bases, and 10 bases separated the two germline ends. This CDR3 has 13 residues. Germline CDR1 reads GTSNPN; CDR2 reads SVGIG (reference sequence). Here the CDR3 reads CAWSGVGPYGYTF. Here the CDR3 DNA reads TGTGCCTGGAGTGGGGTGGGTCCCTATGGCTACACCTTC.

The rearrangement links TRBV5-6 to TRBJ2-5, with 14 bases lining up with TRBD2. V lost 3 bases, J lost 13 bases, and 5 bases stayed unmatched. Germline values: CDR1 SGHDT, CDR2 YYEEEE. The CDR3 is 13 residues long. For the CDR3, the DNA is TGTGCCAGCAGCTGGACTAGCGGGGGGCAAGGGTACTTC. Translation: CASSWTSGGQGYF.

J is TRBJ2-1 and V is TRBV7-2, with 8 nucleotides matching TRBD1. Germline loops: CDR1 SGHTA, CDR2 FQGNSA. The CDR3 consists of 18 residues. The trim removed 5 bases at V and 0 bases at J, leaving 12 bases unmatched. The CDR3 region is CASSPRQGPGPSYNEQFF. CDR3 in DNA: TGTGCCAGCAGCCCTCGACAGGGGCCGGGGCCCTCCTACAATGAGCAGTTCTTC.

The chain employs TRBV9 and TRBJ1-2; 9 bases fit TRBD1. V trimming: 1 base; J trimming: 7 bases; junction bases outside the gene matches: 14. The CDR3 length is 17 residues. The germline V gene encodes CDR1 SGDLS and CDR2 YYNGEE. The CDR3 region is CASSVSGTGSLSSGYTF. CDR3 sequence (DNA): TGTGCCAGCAGCGTATCCGGGACAGGGAGTCTTAGTAGTGGCTACACCTTC.

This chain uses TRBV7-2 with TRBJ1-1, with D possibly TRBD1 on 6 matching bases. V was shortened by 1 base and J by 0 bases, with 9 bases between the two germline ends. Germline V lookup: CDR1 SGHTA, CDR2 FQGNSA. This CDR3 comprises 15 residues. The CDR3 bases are TGTGCCAGCAGCTTAGAGGGGGACATGAACACTGAAGCTTTCTTT. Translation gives CASSLEGDMNTEAFF. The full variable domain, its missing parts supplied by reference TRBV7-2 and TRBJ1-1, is GAGVSQSPSNKVTEKGKDVELRCDPISGHTALYWYRQSLGQGLEFLIYFQGNSAPDKSGLPSDRFSAERTGGSVSTLTIQRTQQEDSAVYLCASSLEGDMNTEAFFGQGTRLTVV.

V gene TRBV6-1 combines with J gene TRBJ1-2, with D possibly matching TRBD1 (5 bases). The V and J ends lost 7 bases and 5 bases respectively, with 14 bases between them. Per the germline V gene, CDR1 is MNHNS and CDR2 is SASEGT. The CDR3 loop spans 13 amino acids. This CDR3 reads CASTREGVYGYTF. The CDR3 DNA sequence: TGTGCCAGCACCAGAGAAGGGGTTTATGGCTACACCTTC.

The CDR3, as DNA: TGTGCCAGCAGTGAGGGGGGGGGCAATCAGCCCCAGCATTTT. Its protein product is CASSEGGGNQPQHF. The rearrangement links TRBV2 to TRBJ1-5, with D perhaps matching TRBD1 (5 bases). Germline V gene lookup returns CDR1 SNHLY and CDR2 FYNNEI. V lost 3 bases to trimming and J lost 2 bases, with 8 bases between them. This CDR3 has 14 residues. The variable domain in full, completed from reference TRBV2 and TRBJ1-5, reads EPEVTQTPSHQVTQMGQEVILRCVPISNHLYFYWYRQILGQKVEFLVSFYNNEISEKSEIFDDQFSVERPDGSNFTLKIRSTKLEDSAMYFCASSEGGGNQPQHFGDGTRLSIL.

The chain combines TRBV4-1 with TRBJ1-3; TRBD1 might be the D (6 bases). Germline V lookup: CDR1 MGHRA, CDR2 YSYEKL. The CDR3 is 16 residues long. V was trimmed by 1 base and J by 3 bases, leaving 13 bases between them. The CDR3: CASSQAGGRSGNTIYF. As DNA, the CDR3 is TGCGCCAGCAGCCAAGCGGGGGGCAGGAGTGGAAACACCATATATTTT.

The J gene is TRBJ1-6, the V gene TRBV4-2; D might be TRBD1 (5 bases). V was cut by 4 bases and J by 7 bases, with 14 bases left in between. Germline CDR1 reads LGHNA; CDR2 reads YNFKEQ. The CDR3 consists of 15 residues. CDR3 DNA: TGTGCCAGCAGCCGAGAGCGGGGGAGAAATTCACCCCTCCACTTT. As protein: CASSRERGRNSPLHF.

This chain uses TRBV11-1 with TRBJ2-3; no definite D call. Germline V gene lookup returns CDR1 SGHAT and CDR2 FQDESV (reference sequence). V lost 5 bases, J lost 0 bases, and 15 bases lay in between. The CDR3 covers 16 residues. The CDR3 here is CASSPGRATSTDTQYF. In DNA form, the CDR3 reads TGTGCCAGCAGCCCTGGAAGGGCGACTAGCACAGATACGCAGTATTTT. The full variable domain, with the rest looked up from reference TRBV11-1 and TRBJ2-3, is EAEVAQSPRYKITEKSQAVAFWCDPISGHATLYWYRQILGQGPELLVQFQDESVVDDSQLPKDRFSAERLKGVDSTLKIQPAELGDSAMYLCASSPGRATSTDTQYFGPGTRLTVL.

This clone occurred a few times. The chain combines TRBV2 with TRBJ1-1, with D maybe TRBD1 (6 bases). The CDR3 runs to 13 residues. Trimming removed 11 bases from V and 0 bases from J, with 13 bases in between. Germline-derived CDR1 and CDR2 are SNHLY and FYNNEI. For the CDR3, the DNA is TGTGCCGGAAAAGGACAGATGAACACTGAAGCTTTCTTT. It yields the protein CAGKGQMNTEAFF.

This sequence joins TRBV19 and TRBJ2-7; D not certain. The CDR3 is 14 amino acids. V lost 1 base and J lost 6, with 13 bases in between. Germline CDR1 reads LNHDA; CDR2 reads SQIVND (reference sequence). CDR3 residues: CASSIGGRDREQYF. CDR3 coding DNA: TGTGCCAGTAGTATAGGGGGTCGTGATCGCGAGCAGTACTTC.

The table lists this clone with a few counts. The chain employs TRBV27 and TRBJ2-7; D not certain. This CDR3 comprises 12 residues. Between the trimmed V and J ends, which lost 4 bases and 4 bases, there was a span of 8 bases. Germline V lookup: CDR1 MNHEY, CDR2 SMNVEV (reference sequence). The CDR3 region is CASSSVGYEQYF. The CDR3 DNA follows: TGTGCCAGCAGTTCGGTAGGGTACGAGCAGTACTTC.

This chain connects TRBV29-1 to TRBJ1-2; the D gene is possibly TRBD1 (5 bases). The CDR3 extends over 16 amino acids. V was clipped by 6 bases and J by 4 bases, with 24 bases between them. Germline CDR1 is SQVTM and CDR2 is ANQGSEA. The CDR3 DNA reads TGCAGCGTGGATCGGGCCCCAGGAGGGGTCGGCTATGGCTACACCTTC. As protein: CSVDRAPGGVGYGYTF.

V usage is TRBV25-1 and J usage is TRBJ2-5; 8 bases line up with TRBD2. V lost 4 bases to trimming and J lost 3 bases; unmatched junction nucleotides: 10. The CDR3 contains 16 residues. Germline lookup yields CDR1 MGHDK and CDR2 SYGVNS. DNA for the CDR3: TGTGCCAGCAGTGGCCTCGGACTAGCACATGAAGAGACCCAGTACTTC. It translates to CASSGLGLAHEETQYF.

CDR3 coding DNA: TGTGCCACCAGCAGGGACCGGGGTACCTCTGGAAACACCATATATTTT. Its protein product is CATSRDRGTSGNTIYF. The rearrangement joins TRBV15 to TRBJ1-3; D gene ambiguous. With 3 bases removed from V and 0 bases from J, the gap between germline ends came to 12 bases. The germline V gene has CDR1 LNHNV and CDR2 YYDKDF (reference sequence). The CDR3 covers 16 residues. The full variable domain, in which reference TRBV15 and TRBJ1-3 provide the parts outside the CDR3, is DAMVIQNPRYQVTQFGKPVTLSCSQTLNHNVMYWYQQKSSQAPKLLFHYYDKDFNNEADTPDNFQSRRPNTSFCFLDIRSPGLGDTAMYLCATSRDRGTSGNTIYFGEGSWLTVV.

For the CDR3, the DNA is TGTGCCAGCACCTTATCCGCGGACTATGGCTACACCTTC. Its protein product is CASTLSADYGYTF. The chain uses TRBV28 and TRBJ1-2; D is undetermined. The germline V and J ends were trimmed by 7 bases and 3 bases, with 12 bases remaining between them. In germline, CDR1 is MDHEN, CDR2 SYDVKM. The CDR3 covers 13 residues.

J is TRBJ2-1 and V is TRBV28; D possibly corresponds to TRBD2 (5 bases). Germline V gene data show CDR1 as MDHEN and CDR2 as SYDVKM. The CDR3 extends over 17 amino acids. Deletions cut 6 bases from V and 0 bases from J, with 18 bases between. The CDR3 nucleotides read TGTGCCAGCAGCACCGGACGGACTTTTAGCTCCTACAATGAGCAGTTCTTC. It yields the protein CASSTGRTFSSYNEQFF.